This T cell receptor (beta chain) originates from a study of blood T cell repertoires in COVID-19. In the study overall: PBMCs, B-cell-depleted T cells, or T cells were the source of the cDNA or gDNA that made up the material.

Under the authors' procedure: Amplified reference gene primers provided the basis for estimating nucleated cell counts. Sequencing used immunoSEQ multiplex PCR; TCRdb keeps in-frame clones, though not all of them. V and J calls plus clone size are reproduced from that table; the DNA served to infer D and trimming. The sample holds approximately 170,000 clones, 84% seen once. During active infection, Seattle patients enrolled and were then monitored through disease. The V gene lost 1 base and the J gene lost 0 bases, with 4 bases spanning the gap. Germline V lookup: CDR1 SGHAT, CDR2 FQNNGV. There are 14 residues in the CDR3.

This TCR came from a woman at least 80 years old with COVID-19, enrolled during active disease. The sequenced sample consisted of peripheral blood. V usage is TRBV11-2 and J usage is TRBJ2-4, with no clear D. CDR3 coding DNA: TGTGCCAGCAGCTTAGCCTTAGCCAAAAACATTCAGTACTTC. It translates to CASSLALAKNIQYF.